Shown below are 19 T cell receptor beta chains from a single sample sequenced in a study of Ad26.COV2.S vaccination and SARS-CoV-2 variants. The treatment is: roughly 19 received Ad26.COV2.S at low or high dose, single or two shots; a few received placebo; per-sample allocation not given. Sampling happened 63 days after the first vaccine or placebo injection. Measured with immunoSEQ multiplex PCR; TCRdb has only the in-frame clones, and not every one. The sample consists of approximately 410,000 clones, roughly 88% of them appearing once. Sequences were derived from peripheral blood, sampled in a trial of Ad26.COV2.S vaccine versus placebo. These receptors came from a person aged 18-60 years who received the Ad26.COV2.S COVID-19 vaccine or a placebo.

V and J are TRBV20-1 and TRBJ1-3; D not resolved. The CDR3 extends over 11 amino acids. Germline loops: CDR1 DFQATT, CDR2 SNEGSKA (reference sequence). Trimming took 5 bases from V and 1 from J, leaving 3 bases between them. The CDR3 sequence is CSAGSGNTIYF. For the CDR3, the DNA is TGCAGTGCTGGGTCTGGAAACACCATATATTTT.

J is TRBJ2-7 and V is TRBV10-3, with 8 bases aligning to TRBD1. The J segment lost 0 bases and the V segment lost 4 bases, leaving 5 bases of the junction unmatched. Germline assignment: CDR1 ENHRY and CDR2 SYGVKD. This CDR3 spans 15 amino acids. CDR3 nucleotides: TGTGCCATCAGTGCTGACAGGGGATTCTCCTACGAGCAGTACTTC. It translates to CAISADRGFSYEQYF.

This clone appeared once. Germline is not matched at one junction end, which may reflect a read error. V gene TRBV7-7 combines with J gene TRBJ2-1, with 11 nucleotides matching TRBD2. In germline, CDR1 is SSHAT, CDR2 FNYEAQ (reference sequence). This CDR3 region has 21 residues. The CDR3 sequence is CASSLGLWGTSGASSYNEQFF. The CDR3 DNA reads TGTGCTAGCAGCTTAGGGCTCTGGGGGACTAGCGGAGCAAGCTCCTACAATGAGCAGTTCTTC.

This clone was picked up one time. V gene TRBV15 combines with J gene TRBJ1-2; a weak D match, TRBD1 (5 bases). V gave up 0 bases and J gave up 8 bases, with 16 bases separating them. CDR3 length equals 15 residues. CDR1 and CDR2 from the germline V gene are LNHNV and YYDKDF (reference sequence). The CDR3 is CATSRDRGGVGGYTF. The CDR3 nucleotides read TGTGCCACCAGCAGAGATCGGGGCGGGGTGGGAGGCTACACCTTC. Based on the CDR3 plus reference TRBV15 and TRBJ1-2, the full variable domain is DAMVIQNPRYQVTQFGKPVTLSCSQTLNHNVMYWYQQKSSQAPKLLFHYYDKDFNNEADTPDNFQSRRPNTSFCFLDIRSPGLGDTAMYLCATSRDRGGVGGYTFGSGTRLTVV.

The gene calls are TRBV6-2 or TRBV6-3 and TRBJ1-4; D is unresolved. V lost 5 bases to trimming and J lost 5 bases, with 6 bases between them. The CDR3 is 12 residues long. Germline V CDR1 and CDR2: MNHEY, SVGEGT. This CDR3 is CASSVRNEKLFF. For the CDR3, the DNA is TGTGCCAGCAGTGTCAGGAATGAAAAACTGTTTTTT.

This clone showed up just a few times. This rearrangement joins TRBV5-8 to TRBJ2-1; TRBD2 is a possible D gene (5 bases). Germline-derived CDR1 and CDR2 are SGHTS and YDEGEE. Between the trimmed V and J ends, which lost 0 bases and 0 bases, there was a span of 13 bases. The length of the CDR3 is 17 residues. Here the CDR3 DNA reads TGTGCCAGCAGCTTGGCGTGGAGGAGAAGCTCCTACAATGAGCAGTTCTTC. It encodes CASSLAWRRSSYNEQFF.

The V gene is TRBV7-9, the J gene TRBJ1-2; no definite D call. The CDR3 loop spans 17 amino acids. Germline-derived CDR1 and CDR2 are SEHNR and FQNEAQ (reference sequence). Trimming left V 1 base short and J 4 bases short, with 19 bases between. CDR3 protein: CASSLESSSVRAYGYTF. In nucleotides, the CDR3 is TGTGCCAGCAGCTTAGAATCCTCCTCTGTACGGGCCTATGGCTACACCTTC.

The chain carries TRBV10-1 and TRBJ1-6; no definite D call. This CDR3 has 13 residues. Germline CDR1 WNHNN, CDR2 SYGVQD (reference sequence). V was clipped by 9 bases and J by 10 bases, with 16 bases between them. CDR3: CASSPGRLSPLHF. In DNA, the CDR3 is TGCGCCAGTTCTCCGGGCCGCTTATCACCCCTCCACTTT.

In this sample, this clone turned up a few times. V and J are TRBV4-2 and TRBJ2-2, with D hard to call. The germline gives CDR1 LGHNA, CDR2 YNFKEQ. This CDR3 is built from 15 residues. The V gene lost 0 bases and the J gene lost 4 bases, with 9 bases spanning the gap. CDR3 sequence: CASSQELRPTGELFF. The CDR3 DNA reads TGTGCCAGCAGCCAAGAGTTACGGCCCACCGGGGAGCTGTTTTTT.

Here the CDR3 DNA reads TGCGCCAGCAGCCCTAGACAGGGGTTTGAGCAGTTCTTC. This codes for CASSPRQGFEQFF. V is TRBV4-1 and J is TRBJ2-1, with TRBD1 matching over 8 bases. CDR3 length: 13 amino acids. Trimming removed 4 bases from V and 9 bases from J; junction bases left unmatched: 5. Per the germline V gene, CDR1 is MGHRA and CDR2 is YSYEKL.

CDR3 coding DNA: TGTGCCAGCAGGCAGGGGGGGAGAGGCTATAATTCACCCCTCCACTTT. Translated, it gives CASRQGGRGYNSPLHF. The rearrangement uses TRBV28 and TRBJ1-6; 7 bases fit TRBD1. V lost 6 bases, J lost 3 bases, and 8 bases stayed unmatched. The CDR3 runs to 16 residues. Germline V gene data show CDR1 as MDHEN and CDR2 as SYDVKM.

The V gene is TRBV18, the J gene TRBJ2-3, with D possibly being TRBD2 (6 bases). Germline assignment: CDR1 KGHSH and CDR2 LQKENI. The CDR3 is 15 amino acids. Trimming left V 3 bases short and J 4 bases short, with 14 bases between. The CDR3 spells CASSPRTSLSDTQYF. Written as DNA, the CDR3 is TGTGCCAGCTCACCGCGAACTAGCTTATCAGATACGCAGTATTTT.

This clone was seen once. The chain has TRBV28 and TRBJ2-7, with 12 bases aligning to TRBD2. The CDR3 loop spans 14 amino acids. The V segment lost 4 bases and the J segment 2 bases; nucleotides outside the gene matches: 0. Germline V gene sequence: CDR1 MDHEN, CDR2 SYDVKM. The DNA of the CDR3 is TGTGCCAGCAGTTGGACTAGCGGGGCCTACGAGCAGTACTTC. The encoded protein is CASSWTSGAYEQYF.

This sequence joins TRBV4-3 and TRBJ2-3, with 13 bases matching TRBD2. This CDR3 contains 18 residues. V lost 4 bases, J lost 1 base, and 8 bases stayed unmatched. Germline V gene sequence: CDR1 LGHNA, CDR2 YSLEER. The CDR3 nucleotides read TGCGCCAGCAGCCGCCGGACTAGCGGGGGTCTCGGCACAGATACGCAGTATTTT. It translates to CASSRRTSGGLGTDTQYF.

CDR3 DNA sequence: TGTGCCAGTAGTCTAAACCTACAGGGTGCAGATACGCAGTATTTT. Translating gives CASSLNLQGADTQYF. The rearrangement joins TRBV19 to TRBJ2-3, with D possibly TRBD1 on 6 matching bases. Germline CDR1 is LNHDA and CDR2 is SQIVND (reference sequence). There are 15 residues in the CDR3. V shed 5 bases and J shed 4 bases, with 16 bases lying between them. The full variable domain, its missing parts supplied by reference TRBV19 and TRBJ2-3, is DGGITQSPKYLFRKEGQNVTLSCEQNLNHDAMYWYRQDPGQGLRLIYYSQIVNDFQKGDIAEGYSVSREKKESFPLTVTSAQKNPTAFYLCASSLNLQGADTQYFGPGTRLTVL.

About this clone: This specimen includes other DNA sequences encoding the same CDR3. V usage is TRBV6-2 or TRBV6-3 and J usage is TRBJ2-7; D not certain. Germline V gives CDR1 MNHEY, CDR2 SVGEGT. The V end was cut by 5 bases, the J end by 3 bases, with 8 bases between. The CDR3 sequence is 12 residues long. Here the CDR3 DNA reads TGTGCCAGCAGTCGCCCCAGCTACGAGCAGTACTTC. Translating it yields CASSRPSYEQYF.

This clone was recorded only once. The chain carries TRBV5-1 and TRBJ2-1; 9 nucleotides line up with TRBD2. J was trimmed by 8 bases and V by 4 bases; bases with no gene match: 10. CDR1 is SGHRS, CDR2 YFSETQ, per germline. The CDR3 runs 15 residues. The CDR3 loop reads CASSRAGGNSDEQFF. CDR3 DNA sequence: TGCGCCAGCAGCCGAGCGGGGGGTAACTCCGATGAGCAGTTCTTC.

This chain joins TRBV5-1 and TRBJ2-2; D gene unclear. Germline CDR1 is SGHRS and CDR2 is YFSETQ. CDR3 size: 12 residues. V lost 2 bases to trimming and J lost 8 bases, with 7 bases between them. The CDR3 region is CASSLFLGELFF. CDR3 coding DNA: TGCGCCAGCAGCTTATTCTTGGGGGAGCTGTTTTTT.

The rearrangement uses TRBV13 and TRBJ2-5; 10 nucleotides align to TRBD2. V shed 5 bases, J shed 4 bases, and the junction held 7 bases outside the gene matches. The CDR3 spans 15 residues. CDR1 is PRHDT and CDR2 is FYEKMQ in the germline V gene (reference sequence). DNA for the CDR3: TGTGCCAGCAGCCAGAGCGGGGGGGCCGGAGAGACCCAGTACTTC. Its protein is CASSQSGGAGETQYF.